This T cell receptor (beta chain) was documented in a study of early T cells in non-severe SARS-CoV-2 infection (dated by TCRdb to the early 2020s). Regarding the complete study: Because TCR sequencing relied on bulk RNA taken from unsorted whole blood, pairing of alpha and beta chains was not possible.

Points the paper makes about the study in general: VDJdb matching was skewed toward anti-spike CD8 responses and likely underestimated virus-specific expansions by missing private and CD4 specificities.

Libraries were built with 5' RACE. These reads were obtained on a NextSeq 500. The TCR library protocol attached unique molecular identifiers to individual cDNA molecules to correct for sequencing error and PCR bias. TCR alpha and beta chains were both sequenced, and the abundances of alpha and beta sequences in each sample were closely correlated with each other. For the original study's pipeline: Decombinator V4 was used to annotate TCR sequences for V gene, J gene and CDR3. TCRs were defined as expanded if a significant change between any two time points was detected under a Poisson model with p below 0.0001. TCR abundances were normalised to the total number of TCRs sequenced per sample and expressed as counts per million. MAIT TCRs were defined by TRAV1-2 paired with TRAJ12, TRAJ20 or TRAJ33, and iNKT TCRs by TRAV10 paired with TRAJ18. VDJdb, accessed on 1 November 2021, was searched for TCRs annotated for CMV, EBV and SARS-CoV-2, and TCRs annotated for more than one antigen were excluded. TCRdb trimmed the raw reads at Q25, called clones with MiXCR and kept productive beta chains. All rows with the same CDR3 protein become a single entry with the most common DNA and genes. These V and J calls originate from TCRdb's pipeline instead of the authors' own analysis. This sample lists 40,000 to 60,000 distinct CDR3 sequences; 7.7% were detected once. 5.8% of the sample belongs to the ten largest clones.

The CDR3, cysteine through phenylalanine, is 13 amino acids long. The only DNA kept is the CDR3, 39 bases in frame from the first base. At the junction V is shortened by 4 bases and J by 3 bases, with 6 bases in between. The germline V gene (reference sequence) sets CDR1 to MNHEY and CDR2 to SMNVEV. This clonotype was observed many times. What antigen it recognizes has not been identified. Base qualities are missing; no much larger clone stands one base away. The study was a case-control design nested within a healthcare worker cohort in London, UK, with weekly nasopharyngeal swab PCR tests and blood sampling. Healthcare workers were recruited during the week of the UK lockdown, between 23 and 31 March 2020, and followed weekly for up to about 15 weeks.

The chain links TRBV27 with TRBJ2-2; confidence is insufficient to name the D gene. The sequencing sample was made of whole blood. This TCR came from an adult who was a healthcare worker with PCR-confirmed SARS-CoV-2 infection or an uninfected control (not recorded which). The CDR3 here reads CASSSYYTGELFF. Read as DNA, the sequence is TGTGCCAGCAGTTCCTACTACACCGGGGAGCTGTTTTTT.